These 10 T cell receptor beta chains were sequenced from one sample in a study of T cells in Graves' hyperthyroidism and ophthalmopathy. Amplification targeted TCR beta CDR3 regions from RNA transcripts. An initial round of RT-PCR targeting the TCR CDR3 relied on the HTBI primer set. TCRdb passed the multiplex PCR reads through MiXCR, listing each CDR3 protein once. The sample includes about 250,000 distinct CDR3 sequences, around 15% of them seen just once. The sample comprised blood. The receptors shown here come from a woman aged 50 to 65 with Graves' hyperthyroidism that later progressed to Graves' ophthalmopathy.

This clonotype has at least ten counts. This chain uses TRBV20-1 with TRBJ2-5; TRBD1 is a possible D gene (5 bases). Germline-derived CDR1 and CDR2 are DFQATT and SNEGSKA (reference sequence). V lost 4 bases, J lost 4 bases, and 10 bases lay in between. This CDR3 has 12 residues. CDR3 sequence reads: CSATNRRETQYF. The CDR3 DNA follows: TGCAGTGCTACCAACAGGAGAGAGACCCAGTACTTC.

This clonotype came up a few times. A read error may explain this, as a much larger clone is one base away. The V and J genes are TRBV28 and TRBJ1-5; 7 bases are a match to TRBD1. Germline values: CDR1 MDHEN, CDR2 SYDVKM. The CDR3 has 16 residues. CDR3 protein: CASSSPTTGVGQPRHF. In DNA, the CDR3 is TGTGCCAGCAGTTCCCCCACCACAGGGGTCGGTCAGCCCCGGCATTTT.

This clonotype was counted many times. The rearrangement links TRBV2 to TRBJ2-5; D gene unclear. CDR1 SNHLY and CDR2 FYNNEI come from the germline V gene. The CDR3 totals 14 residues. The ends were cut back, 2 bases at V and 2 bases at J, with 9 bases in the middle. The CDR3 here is CASSERTEQETQYF. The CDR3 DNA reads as TGTGCCAGCAGTGAACGGACGGAACAAGAGACCCAGTACTTC.

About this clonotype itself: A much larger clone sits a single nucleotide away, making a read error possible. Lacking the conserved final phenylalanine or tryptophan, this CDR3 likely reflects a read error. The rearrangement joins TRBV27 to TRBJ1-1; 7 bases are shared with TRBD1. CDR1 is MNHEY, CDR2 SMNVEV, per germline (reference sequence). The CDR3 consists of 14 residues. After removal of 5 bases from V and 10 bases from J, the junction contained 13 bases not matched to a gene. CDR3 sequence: CASSLLSRGYRAFL. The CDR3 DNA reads TGTGCCAGCAGTCTCCTTTCCAGGGGGTATCGAGCTTTCCTT.

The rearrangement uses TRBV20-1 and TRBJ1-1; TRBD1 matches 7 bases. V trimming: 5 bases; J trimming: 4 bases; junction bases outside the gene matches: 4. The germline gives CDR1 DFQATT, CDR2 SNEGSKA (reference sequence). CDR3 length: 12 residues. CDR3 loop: CSAPTGSTEAFF. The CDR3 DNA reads TGCAGTGCTCCGACAGGGAGCACTGAAGCTTTCTTT.

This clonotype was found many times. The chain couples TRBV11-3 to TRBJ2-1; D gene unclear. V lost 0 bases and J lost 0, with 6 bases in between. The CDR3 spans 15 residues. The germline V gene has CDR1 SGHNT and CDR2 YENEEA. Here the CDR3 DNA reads TGTGCCAGCAGCTTAGACGCCAACTCCTACAATGAGCAGTTCTTC. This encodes CASSLDANSYNEQFF.

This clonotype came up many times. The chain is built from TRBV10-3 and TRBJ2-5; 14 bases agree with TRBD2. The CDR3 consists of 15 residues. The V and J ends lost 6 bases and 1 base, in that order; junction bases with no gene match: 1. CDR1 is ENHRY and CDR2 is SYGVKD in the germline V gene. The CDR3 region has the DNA TGTGCCATCAGCGGGACTAGCGGGGGCCAAGAGACCCAGTACTTC. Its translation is CAISGTSGGQETQYF.

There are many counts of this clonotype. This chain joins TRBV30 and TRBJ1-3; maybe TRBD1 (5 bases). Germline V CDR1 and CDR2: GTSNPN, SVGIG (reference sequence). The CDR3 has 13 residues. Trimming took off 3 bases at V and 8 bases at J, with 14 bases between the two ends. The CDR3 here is CAWSLVGADTIYF. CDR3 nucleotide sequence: TGTGCCTGGAGCCTAGTCGGGGCAGACACCATATATTTT. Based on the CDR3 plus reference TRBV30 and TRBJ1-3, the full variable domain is SQTIHQWPATLVQPVGSPLSLECTVEGTSNPNLYWYRQAAGRGLQLLFYSVGIGQISSEVPQNLSASRPQDRQFILSSKKLLLSDSGFYLCAWSLVGADTIYFGEGSWLTVV.

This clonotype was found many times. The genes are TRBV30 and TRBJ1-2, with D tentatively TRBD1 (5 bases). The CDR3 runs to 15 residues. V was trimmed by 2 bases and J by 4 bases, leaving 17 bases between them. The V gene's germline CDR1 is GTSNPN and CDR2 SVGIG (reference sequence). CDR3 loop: CAWSLAGTPGYGYTF. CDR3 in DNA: TGTGCCTGGAGTTTGGCAGGGACCCCGGGCTATGGCTACACCTTC.

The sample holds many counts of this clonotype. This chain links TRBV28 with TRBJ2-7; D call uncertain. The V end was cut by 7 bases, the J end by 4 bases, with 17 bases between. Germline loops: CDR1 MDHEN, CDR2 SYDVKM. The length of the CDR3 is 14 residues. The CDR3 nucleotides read TGTGCCAGCACTAATCTGCGACTCCCATACGAGCAGTACTTC. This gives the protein CASTNLRLPYEQYF.